The clone carrying this TCR beta chain showed up many times. Looked up from germline, CDR1 is SQVTM and CDR2 is ANQGSEA. The V end lost 6 bases, the J end lost 3 bases, and 16 bases lay between the germline ends. This CDR3 is 14 amino acids long. TCRdb re-analysed the RT-PCR reads in MiXCR, keeping a single row per CDR3 protein. The sample records about 700,000 distinct CDR3 sequences, 14% being singletons. The chain carries TRBV29-1 and TRBJ2-3, with D perhaps TRBD1 or TRBD2 (6 bases each). The sequenced sample consisted of memory CD4+ T cells from blood. This receptor was identified in a female donor in good health, serving as a healthy control. For the CDR3, the DNA is TGCAGCGTAGCGAGGGGGGACCATACAGATACGCAGTATTTT. Its protein is CSVARGDHTDTQYF.